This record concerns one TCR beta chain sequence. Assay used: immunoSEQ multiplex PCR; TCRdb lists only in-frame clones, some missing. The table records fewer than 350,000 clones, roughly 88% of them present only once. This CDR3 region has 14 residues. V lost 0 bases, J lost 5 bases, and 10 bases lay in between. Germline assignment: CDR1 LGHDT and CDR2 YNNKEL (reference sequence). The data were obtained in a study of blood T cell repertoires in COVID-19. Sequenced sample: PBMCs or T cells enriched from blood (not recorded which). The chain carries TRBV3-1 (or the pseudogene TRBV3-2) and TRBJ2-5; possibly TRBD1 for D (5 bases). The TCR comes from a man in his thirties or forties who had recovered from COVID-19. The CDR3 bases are TGTGCCAGCAGCCAAGAAAGCAGGGTGGAGACCCAGTACTTC. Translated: CASSQESRVETQYF.